This entry describes one T cell receptor (beta chain). This entry comes from a study of T cell clusters in autoimmune cytopenias. TRB rearrangements were amplified by touch-down multiplex PCR with mixed TRB-A/B primers. TCRdb derives one entry per CDR3 protein from the multiplex PCR reads, leaving out DNA. The specimen's table records some 4,900 distinct CDR3 sequences. TRB was amplified from about 260 ng of peripheral blood genomic DNA per sample. This CDR3 region has 14 residues. Germline CDR1 reads MNHEY; CDR2 reads SVGAGI. These same data were also listed under a study on T cell repertoires in aging, cancer and after chemotherapy. That paper adds: Untreated cancer patients had significantly lower blood TCR diversity than age-matched healthy donors. In healthy donors, age-related TCR diversity loss mainly reflected lost richness. Rebound thymic output was suggested by rising median generation probability during chemotherapy in each cancer cohort.

The chain carries TRBV6-5 and TRBJ1-3; the D call of TRBD1 rests on TCRdb alone, since no DNA is present to check it. The specimen was peripheral blood. This TCR came from a human donor in good health. CDR3 amino acids: CASRDASSGNTIYF.